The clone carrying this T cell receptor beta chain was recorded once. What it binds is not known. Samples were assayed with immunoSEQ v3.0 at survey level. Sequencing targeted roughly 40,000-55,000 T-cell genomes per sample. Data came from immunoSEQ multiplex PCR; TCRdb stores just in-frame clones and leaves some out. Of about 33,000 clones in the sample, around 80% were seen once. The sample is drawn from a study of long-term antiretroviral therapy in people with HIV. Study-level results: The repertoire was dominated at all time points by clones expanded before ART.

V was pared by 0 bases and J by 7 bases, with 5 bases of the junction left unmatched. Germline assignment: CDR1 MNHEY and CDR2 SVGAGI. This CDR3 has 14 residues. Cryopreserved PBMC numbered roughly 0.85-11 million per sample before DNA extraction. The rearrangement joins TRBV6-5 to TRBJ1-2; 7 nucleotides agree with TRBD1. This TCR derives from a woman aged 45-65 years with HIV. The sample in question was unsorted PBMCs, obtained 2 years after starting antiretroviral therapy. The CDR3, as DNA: TGTGCCAGCAGTTACTCACACAGGGGTCGTGGCTACACCTTC. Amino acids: CASSYSHRGRGYTF.